This entry features one TCR beta chain sequence. Its antigen is not known. This sample was taken from a study of cytomegalovirus exposure and HLA in healthy donors. Looking at the study overall: From donors who were HLA-typed, an early data release held approximately 84 million unique TCRs. General study results and limits: Investigators reported more than 150 TCR beta chains as tied to cytomegalovirus. Solely CMV serostatus was available to characterize immune exposure.

Germline trimming cut 1 base from V and 3 bases from J; bases unmatched to any gene: 8. CDR1 MNHEY and CDR2 SMNVEV come from the germline V gene (reference sequence). The CDR3 totals 17 residues. Primers for the PCR totalled 60 Vbeta and 13 Jbeta. The protocol was immunoSEQ multiplex PCR, while the TCRdb copy is restricted to in-frame clones and leaves out a portion. The sample lists tens of thousands of clones; roughly four fifths were seen once. This sequence joins TRBV27 and TRBJ2-2, with 7 bases that match TRBD2. This TCR was recovered from a man younger than 30 in good health and CMV-seronegative. The sequencing input was PBMCs. The DNA for the CDR3 is TGTGCCAGCAGTTTATTCCGACTAGCCCGAGACACCGGGGAGCTGTTTTTT. It yields the protein CASSLFRLARDTGELFF.